This T cell receptor beta chain was documented in a study of T cells in Graves' hyperthyroidism and ophthalmopathy (dated by TCRdb to about 2019). General notes on the study: Peripheral blood samples were taken at initial diagnosis, before any treatment was given. In about 6 Graves' hyperthyroidism patients, the study also compared T-cell repertoires from thyroid tissue with T-cell repertoires from blood. To identify TCR V-J signatures that set the groups apart, the researchers used a discovery cohort of 100 patients, made up of around 40 with Graves' ophthalmopathy and some 60 with stable Graves' hyperthyroidism. The 85 to 100 discovery patients were divided at random into training and test sets in a 7:3 ratio. The paper reports TCR Vbeta CDR3 sequencing of roughly 140 peripheral blood samples: some 41 ophthalmopathy, 75 to 80 hyperthyroidism and roughly 17 progressor patients. Whether ophthalmopathy could be predicted prospectively was tested in an independent validation cohort made up of approximately 19 hyperthyroidism patients plus 17 patients who later progressed to ophthalmopathy. After blood sampling, hyperthyroidism patients were treated with methimazole at a starting dose of 30 mg daily, and ophthalmopathy patients were treated with high-dose intravenous methylprednisolone.

Amplification of TCR beta CDR3 regions was carried out from RNA transcripts. For the first round of RT-PCR on the TCR CDR3, the HTBI primer set was used together with the Qiagen OneStep RT-PCR kit. Libraries were constructed in a second round of multiplex PCR, after which size selection and purification were performed. The libraries were sequenced on an Illumina HiSeq2000 using paired-end 100 bp reads. Turning to the authors' computational methods: SOAPnuke was used to process the raw data, throwing out any read that contained adapters or uncalled bases, had a mean Phred below 15, or lacked an exact constant-primer or identifier match. COPE v1.2.5 was used to merge high-quality paired reads, and clonotypes were defined as unique nucleotide sequences. MiTCR v1.1 was used to align clonotypes to the IMGT TRBV, TRBD and TRBJ reference segments. Only V-J combinations with frequency above 0.0001, covering approximately 99% of repertoires, were analysed. The TCS score was defined as the ratio of F50 (clonal expansion) to E x V (chaos), calculated using BLOSUM62-based TCRdist between CDR3 peptides within each V-J. Welch's t-statistics and random forest reduced 500 to 550 V-J features to 13, which were used in a naive Bayes classifier (R e1071). TCRdb passed the public sequencing reads through fastp at Q25 and MiXCR, retaining productive beta sequences. Entries are consolidated by CDR3 protein sequence, retaining the most common genes and DNA. TCRdb assigned the V and J calls; the authors' analysis was not used. Present in this sample are 450,000 to 600,000 distinct CDR3 sequences, 13% to 15% of which were seen just once. Jointly, the top ten make up about 15% of the sample.

A patient counted as having stable Graves' hyperthyroidism if no progression to ophthalmopathy occurred over 18 months of follow-up. Hyperthyroidism patients were aged 18 to 65 years and newly diagnosed, with disease duration of less than 2 months. Exclusion was applied to patients with uncontrolled infections, other autoimmune diseases, pregnancy or lactation. Clinical symptoms, serum thyroxine and TRAb, thyroid ultrasound, and orbital computed tomography formed the basis for the diagnoses. PBMCs were isolated from about 10 ml of fresh peripheral blood by Ficoll-Paque density gradient centrifugation. Total RNA was extracted with Trizol reagent, and quality was checked on an Agilent 2100 Bioanalyzer. This clonotype was counted at least ten times. What antigen it recognizes has not been identified. Qualities for individual bases were not recorded, and no much larger clone is one base off. What the study reported, not specific to this receptor: No statistical method was used to set the sample size in advance, and investigators knew the group allocation. In validation, the model predicted progression to ophthalmopathy with around 71% sensitivity and approximately 78% specificity, a median of approximately 6.5 months before onset. Most expanded thyroid clonotypes (frequency above 0.001) were also found in blood, which suggests that blood repertoires may mirror thyroid immune responses. In cross-validation, a model built on a 13 V-J signature told ophthalmopathy apart from stable hyperthyroidism with under 90% sensitivity and about 81% specificity, and in testing the same model reached 80%/75%.

Per the germline V gene (reference sequence), SEHNR is the CDR1 and FQNEAQ is the CDR2. The CDR3 goes from the cysteine to the phenylalanine over 13 residues. The kept DNA is CDR3 alone, 39 bases in frame from the first base. Cut back by 0 bases and 5 bases, the V and J ends lie 6 bases apart. This TCR was recovered from a woman aged 40 to 49 with Graves' hyperthyroidism. The sample comprised blood. The rearrangement combines TRBV7-9 with TRBJ2-3; there is no confident call for the D gene. The CDR3 in this case is CASSLAAEDTQYF. The DNA is TGTGCCAGCAGCTTAGCCGCGGAAGATACGCAGTATTTT.